This T cell receptor beta chain derives from a study of blood T cell repertoires in COVID-19. Across the study: Specimens from acute and convalescent COVID-19 originated in the United States, Italy and Spain.

Methods used by the authors: Amplification of reference gene primers was used by the study to estimate nucleated cell counts. This table comes from immunoSEQ multiplex PCR, and its TCRdb copy is limited to in-frame clones, with some not included. Clone size and the V and J calls come from that table; the DNA yielded D and trimming. This sample has around 200,000 clones, with 80% to 90% found just once. Germline trimming cut 1 base from V and 3 bases from J; bases unmatched to any gene: 4. Germline V gene sequence: CDR1 SGHDT, CDR2 YYEEEE. CDR3 length: 14 amino acids. Clinical history as reported by participants underpinned cohort assignment. Donors in Cohort 3 counted as recovered after two negative PCRs, clearance, or symptom resolution.

The material sequenced was PBMCs or T cells enriched from blood (not recorded which). The V and J genes are TRBV5-6 and TRBJ2-7; 7 nucleotides align to TRBD1. This sequence originates from a man in his forties who had recovered from COVID-19. The CDR3 DNA is TGTGCCAGCAGCTTGTTGACAGGGATCTACGAGCAGTACTTC. Protein: CASSLLTGIYEQYF.